This TCR beta chain was recorded in a study of identical twins. This clonotype was seen more than once but under ten times. TCRdb re-called the 5' RACE reads through MiXCR, storing one row per CDR3 protein. The sample yields under 1 million distinct CDR3 sequences, approximately 13% seen once. V lost 1 base and J lost 3; bases outside the gene matches: 5. Per the germline V gene, CDR1 is SGHTA and CDR2 is FQGTGA. This CDR3 spans 16 amino acids. This same sample was also taken into another study, of yellow fever vaccine responses in identical twins.

The V gene is TRBV7-3, the J gene TRBJ2-1; 8 bases align to TRBD2. The TCR comes from a woman aged 18-30 years in good health. The sample taken for sequencing was PBMCs. The CDR3 loop is CASSLMGLAGYNEQFF. DNA for the CDR3: TGTGCCAGCAGCTTAATGGGCCTAGCGGGCTACAATGAGCAGTTCTTC.